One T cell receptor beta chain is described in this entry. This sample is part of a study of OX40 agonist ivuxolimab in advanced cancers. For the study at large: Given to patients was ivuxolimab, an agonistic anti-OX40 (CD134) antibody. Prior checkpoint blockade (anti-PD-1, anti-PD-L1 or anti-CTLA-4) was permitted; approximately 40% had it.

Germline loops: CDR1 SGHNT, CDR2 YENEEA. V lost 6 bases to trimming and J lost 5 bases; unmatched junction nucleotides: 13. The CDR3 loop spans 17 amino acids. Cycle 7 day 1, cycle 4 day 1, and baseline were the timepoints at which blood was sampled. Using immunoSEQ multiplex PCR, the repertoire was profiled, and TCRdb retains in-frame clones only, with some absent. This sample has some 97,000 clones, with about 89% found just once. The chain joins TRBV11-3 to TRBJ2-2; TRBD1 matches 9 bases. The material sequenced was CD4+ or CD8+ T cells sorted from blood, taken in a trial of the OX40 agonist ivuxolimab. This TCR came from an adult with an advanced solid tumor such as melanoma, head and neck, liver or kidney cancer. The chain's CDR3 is CASSPSVGTGLTGELFF. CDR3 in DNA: TGTGCCAGCAGTCCTTCTGTCGGGACAGGGCTTACCGGGGAGCTGTTTTTT.